This T cell receptor beta chain was sequenced for a study of blood T cell repertoires in COVID-19. Study-level information: Donors in the United States, Italy and Spain gave samples during acute or convalescent COVID-19. In each case, the material was cDNA or gDNA derived from T cells, B-cell-depleted T cells, or PBMCs.

With 3 bases removed from V and 0 bases from J, the gap between germline ends came to 11 bases. Germline CDR1 is MDHEN and CDR2 is SYDVKM. The CDR3 is made up of 15 amino acids. In the original workflow: Reference gene primer amplification in the assay estimated nucleated cell counts. Method: immunoSEQ multiplex PCR; TCRdb's copy keeps in-frame clones and lacks some. That table gives V, J and clone size, and the DNA gave D and trimming. The data contain about 210,000 clones, 65% to 85% of them seen just once; the ten biggest clones take up roughly 8.8%. The clonotype originates from a woman in her forties or fifties with acute or convalescent COVID-19. Input material: peripheral blood. The chain is built from TRBV28 and TRBJ1-1; no firm D call. The CDR3 region is CASSFPNLMNTEAFF. CDR3 nucleotide sequence: TGTGCCAGCAGTTTCCCGAACCTAATGAACACTGAAGCTTTCTTT.